Included here is one T cell receptor (beta chain) sequence, with context. Its specificity is unknown. The data were obtained in a study of T cell responses to AZD1222 COVID-19 vaccine. Study-wide results and limits: Vaccination with two AZD1222 doses was followed by a rise in Spike-specific TCR breadth and depth.

Germline V lookup: CDR1 LGHNA, CDR2 YSLEER. This CDR3 comprises 15 residues. V lost 2 bases and J lost 5; bases outside the gene matches: 3. This table comes from immunoSEQ multiplex PCR, and its TCRdb copy is limited to in-frame clones, with some not included. The sample has about 92,000 clones; approximately 91% are singletons. The sample consisted of peripheral blood, taken on day 0 of AZD1222 vaccination. J is TRBJ1-4 and V is TRBV4-3, with TRBD1 matching 9 bases. This TCR was sampled from an adult in good health. CDR3 amino acids: CASSQPGQGNEKLFF. The CDR3 DNA sequence: TGCGCCAGCAGCCAACCGGGACAGGGCAATGAAAAACTGTTTTTT.